This record concerns one TCR beta chain sequence. The antigen is undetermined. The CDR3 length is 16 residues. The V end was cut by 5 bases, the J end by 1 base, with 14 bases between. The germline V gene encodes CDR1 MNHEY and CDR2 SMNVEV (reference sequence). This entry is derived from a study of Ad26.COV2.S vaccination and SARS-CoV-2 variants. For the study at large: Participant was drawn from the COV1001 Ad26.COV2.S trial arm.

TCRdb's table, derived via immunoSEQ multiplex PCR, lists solely in-frame clones and lacks some. The table records 350,000 to 500,000 clones, approximately 89% of them present only once. This sample's treatment: around 19 received Ad26.COV2.S at low or high dose, single or two shots; 5 received placebo; per-sample allocation not given. Vaccine and placebo recipients were sampled on day 63 after the first injection. The individual, an adult aged 18-55 years, was a donor in Boston. Wuhan-strain SARS-CoV-2 spike was expressed by the Ad26 vector that made up the vaccine. Broader study findings: For non-spike TCRs, breadth in vaccine recipients resembled that in placebo recipients.

The clonotype originates from a person between 18 and 60 years old who received the Ad26.COV2.S COVID-19 vaccine or a placebo. The sequenced sample was peripheral blood, obtained in a trial of Ad26.COV2.S vaccine versus placebo. This sequence joins TRBV27 and TRBJ2-2, with D possibly matching TRBD1 (6 bases). This chain's CDR3 is CASSPVTGQNTGELFF. CDR3 nucleotides: TGTGCCAGCAGTCCTGTGACAGGCCAGAACACCGGGGAGCTGTTTTTT.